This TCR beta chain was profiled in a study of blood T cell repertoires in COVID-19. Per the original data handling: Amplification from reference gene primers served as the basis for estimated nucleated cell counts. TCRdb keeps only in-frame clones here, not all; method: immunoSEQ multiplex PCR. V, J and clone size derive from that table, while D and trimming were established from the DNA sequence. The sample includes fewer than 100,000 clones, 80% to 95% of them seen just once. There are 13 residues in the CDR3. Trimming removed 7 bases at V and 7 bases at J, with 11 bases between. In germline, CDR1 is LNHDA, CDR2 SQIVND (reference sequence).

The genes are TRBV19 and TRBJ1-6; D is unclear. The specimen sequenced was peripheral blood. The clonotype originates from a woman older than 75 with acute or convalescent COVID-19. The CDR3 protein is CASIPGWNSPLHF. In DNA form, the CDR3 reads TGTGCCAGTATACCGGGGTGGAATTCACCCCTCCACTTT.